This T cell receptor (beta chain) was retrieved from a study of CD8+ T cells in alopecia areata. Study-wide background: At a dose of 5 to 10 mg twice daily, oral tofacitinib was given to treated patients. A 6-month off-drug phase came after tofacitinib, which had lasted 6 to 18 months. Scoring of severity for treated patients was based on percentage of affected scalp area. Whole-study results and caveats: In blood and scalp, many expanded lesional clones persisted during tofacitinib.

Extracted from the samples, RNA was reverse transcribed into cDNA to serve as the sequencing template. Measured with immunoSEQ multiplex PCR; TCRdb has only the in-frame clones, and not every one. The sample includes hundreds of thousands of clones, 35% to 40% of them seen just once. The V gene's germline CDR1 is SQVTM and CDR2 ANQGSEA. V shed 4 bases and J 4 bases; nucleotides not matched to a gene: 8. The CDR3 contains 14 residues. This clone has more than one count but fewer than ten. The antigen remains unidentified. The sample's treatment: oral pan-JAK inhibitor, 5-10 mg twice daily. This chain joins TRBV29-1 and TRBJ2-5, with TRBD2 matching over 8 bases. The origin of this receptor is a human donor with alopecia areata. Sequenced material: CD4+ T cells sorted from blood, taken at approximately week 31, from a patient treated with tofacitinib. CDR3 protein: CSVGLRLAGETQYF. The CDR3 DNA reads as TGCAGCGTTGGGCTCCGTCTAGCGGGAGAGACCCAGTACTTC.